Reported below is one T cell receptor (beta chain). Its cognate antigen is unknown. These data come from a study of cytomegalovirus exposure and HLA in healthy donors. Study summary: Membership in the Caucasian-associated ancestry cluster was found for around 81% of a few hundred genotyped donors. Regarding the study as a whole: According to reports, the classifier identified cytomegalovirus status with high specificity and sensitivity. An Asian-associated ancestry cluster reportedly showed fewer N-insertions than the roughly 700-donor mean in a later analysis.

At the time of sampling, donors were nominally healthy, though unrecorded immune exposures were likely. The PCR had 60 Vbeta and 13 Jbeta primers. Method: immunoSEQ multiplex PCR; TCRdb's copy keeps in-frame clones and lacks some. The sample has about 160,000 clones, 80% seen once. The sample was PBMCs. The clonotype originates from a man aged 30 to 45 in good health and CMV-seronegative.

The CDR3 protein is CASSQLAGGDYEQYF. DNA of the CDR3: TGTGCCAGCAGCCAACTAGCGGGGGGGGACTACGAGCAGTACTTC. V usage is TRBV13 and J usage is TRBJ2-7, with 13 bases that match TRBD2. CDR3 size: 15 residues. Germline CDR1 reads PRHDT; CDR2 reads FYEKMQ (reference sequence). J was trimmed by 3 bases and V by 5 bases; bases with no gene match: 4.